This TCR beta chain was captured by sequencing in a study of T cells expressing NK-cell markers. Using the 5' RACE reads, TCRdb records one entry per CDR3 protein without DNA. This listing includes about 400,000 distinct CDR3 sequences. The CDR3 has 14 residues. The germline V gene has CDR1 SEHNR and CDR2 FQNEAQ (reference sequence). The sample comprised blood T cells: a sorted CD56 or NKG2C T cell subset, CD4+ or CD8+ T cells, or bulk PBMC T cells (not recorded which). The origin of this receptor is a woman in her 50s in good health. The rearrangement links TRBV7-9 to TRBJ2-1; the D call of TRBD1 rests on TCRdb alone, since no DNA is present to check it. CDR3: CASSPADRGNEQFF.